The T cell receptor beta chain described here comes from a study of cytomegalovirus exposure and HLA in healthy donors (dated by TCRdb to 2016 to 2017). General notes on the study: In an earlier analysis of some 550 of the donors, around 300 Gb of sequence data and 90 million to 120 million unique TCR beta sequences from 180 million or so T cells were reported. A later analysis re-examined previously published TCR beta repertoires from around 670 donors and added high-resolution HLA genotyping to investigate patterns of TCR occurrence. Genome-wide SNP genotypes for about 55% of the roughly 670 donors were used in a later genetic analysis, which treated that subset as a discovery cohort. In the later analysis, no new phenotypic data were used to find candidate immune exposures; instead, reliance was placed on TCR beta sequences and their occurrence across donors. Besides the first cohort of 550 to 750 subjects, a separate validation cohort made up of 95 to 150 different subjects was used. Roughly 5 DR-DQ haplotypes were treated as single units for association and clustering because of strong linkage in the cohort. The genetic ancestry cluster associated with self-reported Caucasian donors included 65% to 90% of the roughly 360 genotyped donors. Using immunosequencing, the study profiled T cell repertoires from fewer than 700 subjects and related those repertoires to cytomegalovirus serostatus. All discovery cohort repertoires had been generated using a single sequencing platform. An early release covering roughly 600 HLA-typed donors comprised about 300 gigabases of sequencing data and some 79 million unique TCR sequences. Across approximately 420 genotyped donors of the cohort, an average of 235,054 unique TCR beta nucleotide sequences per donor were sequenced, and roughly a sixth of those sequences were non-productive. To predict cytomegalovirus infection status, the study brought together high-throughput TCR immunosequencing, statistical association of individual TCRs with disease status, and machine learning. An earlier analysis of around 580 of the donors used high-throughput TCR beta sequencing to judge whether each TCR beta V gene segment behaved as functional or pseudogenic. The number of donors typed differed by locus, with roughly 629-640 for A, B, C, DRB1 and DQB1, roughly 520 for DQA1, approximately 570 for DPA1, and around 450 for DPB1. Donor age, sex, ethnicity and CMV serostatus were collected together with the repertoire data. The aim of the study was to test whether cataloging public T cell receptors could identify signatures of past pathogen exposure. Both class I and class II loci were covered by HLA typing, at four-digit resolution.

Taken from cysteine to phenylalanine, the CDR3 has 17 residues. Just the 51-base CDR3 DNA is kept, in frame starting at base 1. The germline ends are 24 bases apart after V is trimmed by 5 bases and J by 5 bases. From a lookup of the germline V gene (reference sequence), CDR1 and CDR2 are LNHNV and YYDKDF. The cohort consisted of 666 healthy bone marrow donors. All cohort members were sampled while nominally healthy, although unrecorded immune exposures were likely present. The donor tested CMV seropositive and was one of the 289 seropositive cohort members. A peripheral blood sample was collected from each donor, and TCR beta sequencing was performed on peripheral blood mononuclear cells. The Qiagen DNeasy Blood Extraction Kit was used to extract genomic DNA from the blood cell samples. Preparation of the library involved the immunoSEQ multiplex PCR assay. The multiplex PCR relied on a mix of 60 forward primers for TCR Vbeta segments and 13 reverse primers for TCR Jbeta segments. The CDR3 region of rearranged TCR beta genes was amplified from genomic DNA with a multiplex PCR assay. On the Illumina HiSeq System, the amplified TCR beta libraries were sequenced as 87-base-pair reads. The authors' pipeline ran thus. A later analysis counted tens of millions of unique TCR beta chains across the 640 or so repertoires, and 10 million to 12 million of these chains were shared by at least two donors. Raw reads were error-corrected and collapsed into unique sequences by a nearest-neighbor algorithm in which closely related sequences were merged to remove PCR and sequencing errors. To assign V, D and J gene segments, CDR3 sequences were aligned to IMGT reference sequences. For a sequence to be retained, a match of at least six nucleotides was required to both a V gene segment and a J gene segment. Rearrangements were called productive when the CDR3 lacked stop codons and stayed in frame with V and J; all others were non-productive. CDR3 was defined by IMGT convention, running from the second conserved V-encoded cysteine to the conserved J-encoded phenylalanine. The earlier analysis of some 540 of the donors excluded any sequence lacking an unambiguous match to a single V gene segment. An earlier analysis of a few hundred of the donors called V segments functional above 56.7% productive rearrangements and segregating when the between-donor standard deviation exceeded 5%. A statistical classification framework was developed to diagnose cytomegalovirus status using the catalog of TCR beta chain sequences. V and J gene assignment, in a later analysis, came from comparing TCR nucleotide sequences with IMGT/GENE-DB human TR gene sequences. A later analysis assigned CDR3 sequences and most-parsimonious VDJ recombination scenarios with the TCRdist pipeline. In a later analysis, each TCR beta chain was defined by its CDR3 amino acid sequence together with its V-gene family, and reads lacking a unique V-gene family were excluded. To address suspected cross-contamination and a sequencing artifact, a later analysis removed a few hundred highly shared, low-generation-probability nucleotide sequences. In a later analysis, a clonal expansion index was calculated for each public chain from normalized within-repertoire ranks of inferred template counts. A later analysis computed generation probabilities with a VDJ recombination model fitted to out-of-frame rearrangements, and checked the results against IGoR. In a later analysis, hypergeometric tests were used to score TCR-TCR, TCR-HLA and TCR-CMV co-occurrence, with a repertoire-size bias correction applied to TCR pairs. A later analysis estimated false discovery rates by permuting HLA or CMV assignments 20 times. A later analysis grouped co-occurring TCRs with DBSCAN, adding TCRdist sequence similarity when clustering within HLA-allele-positive subsets. Co-occurrence clustering excluded repertoires with fewer than 30,000 or more than 120,000 public chains, plus five with anomalous nucleotide sharing. Entries here come from immuneACCESS through TCRdb and include only in-frame sequences with V and J called. Some clones fail to appear in such tables; in the studies checked, an unresolved V gene covers under half of the shortfall, and the cause of the remainder is unknown. V and J calls and clone size come straight from that table; D and trimming were deduced from the DNA. The sample data list fewer than 250,000 clones, and around 79% of these were observed just once. The ten largest account for 0.39% of the sample.

Findings and caveats that apply to the study as a whole: HLA typing was unavailable for some donors at each locus, so association tests used only the typed subset. Compared with equally common non-associated chains, HLA-associated TCR beta chains in a later analysis were more clonally expanded and had lower generation probabilities. An earlier analysis of approximately 530 of the donors showed that most TCR beta V segments appeared in productive rearrangements either about 87% or about 30% of the time, which broadly matched IMGT annotations. It was suggested by the authors that the approach could potentially be generalized to other disease states and immunological phenotypes. Immune exposure information for the cohort was limited to CMV serostatus. Across donors, most TCR sequences were observed very rarely, whereas some public TCRs were present in many individuals. A later genetic analysis associated a missense DCLRE1C variant with V-gene and J-gene trimming of TCR beta chains, and an independent cohort replicated the association. The presence/absence analyses assumed that sequencing depth was roughly uniform across donors, and that assumption may not be true. A total of around 150 TCR beta chains were listed by the study as associated with cytomegalovirus. Roughly 17 rarely observed V segments, including chromosome 9 orphons, were excluded from the earlier analysis of approximately 500 of the donors because counts were too low. The classifier was reported to diagnose cytomegalovirus status with high specificity and sensitivity in both the original cohort and the validation cohort. Specific HLA alleles were associated with about 17,000 TCR beta sequences at a false discovery rate of 0.05 in a later analysis. A further reported finding was that TCR beta sequences accurately predicted the HLA-A and HLA-B alleles for most subjects in the first cohort. A cluster of highly shared sequence variants was judged likely to represent a technical artifact of the sequencing pipeline. Strong co-occurrence of HLA alleles, especially DR and DQ, made assigning TCR associations to individual alleles difficult. According to a later analysis, TCR association rates differed among HLA loci, with DRB1 alleles showing the most associated TCRs and HLA-C alleles showing the fewest. According to a later analysis, parvovirus B19, influenza, CMV and Epstein-Barr virus appeared linked to several top co-occurrence clusters. In a later genetic analysis, fewer N-insertions in productive TCRs were reported among donors in an Asian-associated ancestry cluster than the approximately 710-donor mean. In vitro tests confirmed that a few of the cytomegalovirus-associated TCR beta chains recognize cytomegalovirus antigens. Only TCR beta chains were sequenced in this cohort, and the absence of alpha or paired-chain data limited detectable features. A later analysis found that most CMV-associated TCR beta chains appeared HLA-restricted, with HLA associations seemingly driven largely by CMV exposure. Linkage disequilibrium might explain the correlated functional status among segregating V segments, but an unknown experimental factor could not be excluded. Some IMGT-functional V segments, including TRBV6-2 and TRBV6-3, could not be told apart with the 87-base-pair reads, so those segments were excluded.

Of note for this clone: Its recognized antigen is unknown. No base quality values were provided; no much bigger clone lies one nucleotide off.

This clonotype was obtained from a male donor in good health and CMV-seropositive. Sample: PBMCs. The chain is encoded by TRBV15 joined to TRBJ1-2; matching of 5 bases hints at TRBD1 as the D gene. The bases are TGTGCCACCAGCTCCGGACAATTCTCAGTCTCCCTTTATGGCTACACCTTC. Its coded protein is CATSSGQFSVSLYGYTF.